Listed below are T cell receptor beta chains from one sample, sequenced in a study of post-analysis software for immune sequencing data. TCRdb re-derived calls from the PCR reads in MiXCR, one entry per CDR3 protein. Of hundreds of thousands of distinct CDR3 sequences listed, 55% to 60% are singletons. Sequenced sample: blood. These receptors were collected from a girl aged 2-10 years with multiple sclerosis. Both conserved end residues are part of each CDR3. A D gene is named only where the DNA matches it firmly. A clone size is listed for some rows: how often the clone was seen (once, few, many), or a class if it is expanded.

NA	TRBD1	TRBV29-1	TRBJ1-2	CSVDPQQGAYTF	TGCAGCGTTGACCCCCAGCAGGGGGCTTACACCTTC
few	NA	TRBV6-2/TRBV6-3	TRBJ2-3	CASTGRQSTDTQYF	TGTGCCAGCACCGGACGGCAAAGCACAGATACGCAGTATTTT
once	NA	TRBV5-5	TRBJ2-2	CASSLPLGGTLLNTGELFF	TGTGCCAGCAGCTTGCCCCTCGGTGGGACCTTATTGAACACCGGGGAGCTGTTTTTT
NA	TRBD2	TRBV7-6	TRBJ2-7	CASSRFQVAGGSDEQYF	TGTGCCAGCAGTCGTTTCCAGGTAGCGGGCGGGTCGGACGAGCAGTACTTC
NA	TRBD2	TRBV10-1	TRBJ2-1	CASSDGLAGVQFF	TGCGCCAGCAGTGACGGACTAGCGGGGGTCCAGTTCTTC
NA	TRBD2	TRBV7-9	TRBJ2-1	CASSLDVAGEEVYEQFF	TGTGCCAGCAGCTTGGACGTAGCGGGAGAGGAGGTATATGAGCAGTTCTTC
NA	NA	TRBV9	TRBJ2-1	CASSVGRWNEQFF	TGTGCCAGCAGCGTAGGGAGATGGAATGAGCAGTTCTTC
NA	NA	TRBV29-1	TRBJ2-3	CSASLENTDTQYF	TGCAGCGCTTCCCTAGAGAACACAGATACGCAGTATTTT
once	TRBD2	TRBV29-1	TRBJ2-5	CSVEDPRGGETQYF	TGCAGCGTTGAAGATCCTCGGGGGGGCGAGACCCAGTACTTC
NA	NA	TRBV5-1	TRBJ2-7	CASSLVLATSYEQYF	TGCGCCAGCAGCTTGGTACTGGCTACCTCCTACGAGCAGTACTTC
NA	NA	TRBV10-3	TRBJ1-2	CAIMAMPDHGYTF	TGTGCCATCATGGCCATGCCGGACCATGGCTACACCTTC
few	TRBD2	TRBV6-1	TRBJ2-3	CARDLAGPRASTDTQYF	TGTGCCAGGGACCTAGCGGGGCCTCGTGCTAGCACAGATACGCAGTATTTT
once	NA	TRBV7-9	TRBJ1-6	CASSLAQVNSPLHF	TGTGCCAGCAGCTTAGCGCAGGTCAATTCACCCCTCCACTTT
NA	TRBD1	TRBV20-1	TRBJ2-3	CSAKDRGHTDTQYF	TGCAGTGCCAAAGACAGGGGCCACACAGATACGCAGTATTTT
NA	NA	TRBV20-1	TRBJ1-1	CSARLYARGGGPDTEAFF	TGCAGTGCTAGACTCTACGCCAGGGGCGGGGGGCCTGACACTGAAGCTTTCTTT
NA	TRBD1	TRBV6-2/TRBV6-3	TRBJ2-1	CASSSLPGQSSYNEQFF	TGTGCCAGCAGTTCCCTACCGGGACAGAGCTCCTACAATGAGCAGTTCTTC
NA	NA	TRBV20-1	TRBJ2-5	CSAIPRTALETQYF	TGCAGTGCTATCCCCAGGACGGCCTTGGAGACCCAGTACTTC
NA	TRBD2	TRBV4-1	TRBJ2-3	CASSQDTSGRADTQYF	TGCGCCAGCAGCCAAGATACTAGCGGGAGAGCAGATACGCAGTATTTT
NA	NA	TRBV6-1	TRBJ2-7	CASSEQGRGRYF	TGTGCCAGCAGTGAACAGGGAAGGGGTCGGTACTTC
NA	NA	TRBV7-9	TRBJ1-2	CASSLAGYPANYGYTF	TGTGCCAGCAGCTTAGCCGGCTACCCCGCTAACTATGGCTACACCTTC
NA	NA	TRBV20-1	TRBJ1-1	CSASQTLNTEAFF	TGCAGTGCGTCACAGACATTGAACACTGAAGCTTTCTTT
NA	NA	TRBV5-6	TRBJ2-7	CASSLVSADYEQYF	TGTGCCAGCAGCTTGGTATCAGCGGACTACGAGCAGTACTTC
NA	NA	TRBV12-3/TRBV12-4	TRBJ2-4	CASSLEGTGQYF	TGTGCCAGCAGTTTGGAAGGGACCGGGCAGTACTTC
NA	NA	TRBV20-1	TRBJ1-2	CSARPFSNYGYTF	TGCAGTGCTAGACCCTTTTCTAACTATGGCTACACCTTC
NA	TRBD2	TRBV10-3	TRBJ2-1	CAISELAGENEQFF	TGTGCCATCAGCGAACTAGCGGGGGAAAATGAGCAGTTCTTC
NA	NA	TRBV7-2	TRBJ2-7	CASSLRTGSYEQYF	TGTGCCAGCAGCTTACGTACCGGGAGCTACGAGCAGTACTTC
NA	TRBD1	TRBV2	TRBJ2-2	CATSTGSGTGELFF	TGTGCCACCTCGACAGGGTCGGGCACCGGGGAGCTGTTTTTT
few	NA	TRBV9	TRBJ2-1	CASSSPVGTEQFF	TGTGCCAGCAGCTCCCCGGTCGGGACAGAGCAGTTCTTC
NA	TRBD2	TRBV6-5	TRBJ2-1	CASSYRLGLALAEQFF	TGTGCCAGCAGTTACAGACTTGGACTAGCCCTAGCTGAGCAGTTCTTC